The clone carrying this T cell receptor (beta chain) was observed many times. Noted time point: healthy volunteer bleed at 6 weeks. The total RNA was obtained from whole blood that was not fractionated. This sample was taken from a study of human T cells and chemical hapten exposure. V was shortened by 3 bases and J by 6 bases, with 7 bases between the two germline ends. This CDR3 is built from 11 residues. The V gene's germline CDR1 is DFQATT and CDR2 SNEGSKA (reference sequence). TCRdb used MiXCR to reprocess the RACE reads, holding one entry per CDR3 protein. The table has approximately 34,000 distinct CDR3 sequences, approximately 5.5% seen once.

Sequenced: whole blood. The TCR comes from a human donor in good health. Some clones in this sample may be carry-over from other donors' samples. The chain couples TRBV20-1 to TRBJ2-3, with D hard to call. For the CDR3, the DNA is TGCAGTGCTAGGATAAGGGATACGCAGTATTTT. Its protein is CSARIRDTQYF.